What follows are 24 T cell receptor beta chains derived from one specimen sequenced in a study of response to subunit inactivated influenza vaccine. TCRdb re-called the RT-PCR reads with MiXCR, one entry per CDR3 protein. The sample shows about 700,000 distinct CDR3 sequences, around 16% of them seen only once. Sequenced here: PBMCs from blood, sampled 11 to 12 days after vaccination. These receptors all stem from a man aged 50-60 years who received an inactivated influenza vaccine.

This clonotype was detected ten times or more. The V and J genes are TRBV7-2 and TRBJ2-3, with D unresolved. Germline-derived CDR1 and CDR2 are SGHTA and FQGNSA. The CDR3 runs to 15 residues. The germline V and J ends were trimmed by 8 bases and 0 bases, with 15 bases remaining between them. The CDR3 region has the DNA TGTGCCAGCGACAAGTCGGAGACTAGCACAGATACGCAGTATTTT. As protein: CASDKSETSTDTQYF.

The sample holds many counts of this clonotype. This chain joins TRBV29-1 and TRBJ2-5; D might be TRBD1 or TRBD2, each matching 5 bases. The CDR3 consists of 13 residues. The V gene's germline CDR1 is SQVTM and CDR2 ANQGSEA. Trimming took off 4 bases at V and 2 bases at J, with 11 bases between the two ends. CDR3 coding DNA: TGCAGCGTTGGCAGGGAGACTCAAGAGACCCAGTACTTC. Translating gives CSVGRETQETQYF.

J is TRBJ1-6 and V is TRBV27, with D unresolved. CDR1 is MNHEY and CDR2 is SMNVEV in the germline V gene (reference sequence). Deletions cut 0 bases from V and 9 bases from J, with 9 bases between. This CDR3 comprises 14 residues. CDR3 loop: CASSLSGRFSPLHF. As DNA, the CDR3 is TGTGCCAGCAGTTTATCTGGACGGTTTTCACCCCTCCACTTT.

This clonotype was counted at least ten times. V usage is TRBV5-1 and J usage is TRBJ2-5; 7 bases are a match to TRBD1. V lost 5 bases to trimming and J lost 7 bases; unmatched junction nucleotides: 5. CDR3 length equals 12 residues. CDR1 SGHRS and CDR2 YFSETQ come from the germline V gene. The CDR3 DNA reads TGCGCCAGCAGAACAGGGGATGGGACCCAGTACTTC. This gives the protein CASRTGDGTQYF.

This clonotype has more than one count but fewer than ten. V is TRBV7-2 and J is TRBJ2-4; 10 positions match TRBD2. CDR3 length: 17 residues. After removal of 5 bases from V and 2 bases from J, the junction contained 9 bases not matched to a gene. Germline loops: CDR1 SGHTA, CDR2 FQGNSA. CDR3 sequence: CASSVLAGAATKNIQYF. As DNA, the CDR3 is TGTGCCAGCAGCGTCCTAGCGGGAGCTGCAACCAAAAACATTCAGTACTTC.

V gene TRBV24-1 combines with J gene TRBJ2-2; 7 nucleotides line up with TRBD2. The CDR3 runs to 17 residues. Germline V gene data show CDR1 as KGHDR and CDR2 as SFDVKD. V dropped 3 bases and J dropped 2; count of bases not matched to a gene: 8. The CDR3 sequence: CATSDDRDYRNTGELFF. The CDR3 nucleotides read TGTGCCACCAGTGATGACCGGGACTACCGTAACACCGGGGAGCTGTTTTTT.

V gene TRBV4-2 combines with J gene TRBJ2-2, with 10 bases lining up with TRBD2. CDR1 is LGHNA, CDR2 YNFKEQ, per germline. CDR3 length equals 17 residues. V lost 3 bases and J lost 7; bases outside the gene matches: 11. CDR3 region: CASSHPKREGPHGELFF. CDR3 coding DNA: TGTGCCAGCAGCCATCCTAAGCGGGAGGGCCCTCACGGGGAGCTGTTTTTT.

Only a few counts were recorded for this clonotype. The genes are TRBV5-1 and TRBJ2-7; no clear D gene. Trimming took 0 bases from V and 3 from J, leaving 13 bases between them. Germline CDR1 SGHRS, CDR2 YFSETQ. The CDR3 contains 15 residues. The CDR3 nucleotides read TGCGCCAGCAGCTTGGACGGCTCCAGCAACTACGAGCAGTACTTC. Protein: CASSLDGSSNYEQYF.

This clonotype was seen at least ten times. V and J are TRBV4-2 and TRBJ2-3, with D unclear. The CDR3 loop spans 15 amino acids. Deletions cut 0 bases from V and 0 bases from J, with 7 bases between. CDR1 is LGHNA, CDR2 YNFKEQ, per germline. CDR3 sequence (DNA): TGTGCCAGCAGCCAAGAAGGCGACAGCACAGATACGCAGTATTTT. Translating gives CASSQEGDSTDTQYF.

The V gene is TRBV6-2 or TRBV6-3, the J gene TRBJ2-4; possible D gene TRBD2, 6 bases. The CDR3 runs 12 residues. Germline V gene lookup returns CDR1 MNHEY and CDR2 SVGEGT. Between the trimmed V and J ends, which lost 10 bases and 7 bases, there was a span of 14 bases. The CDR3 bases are TGTGCCACGAGCCGCGGGGATAACATTCAGTACTTC. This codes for CATSRGDNIQYF.

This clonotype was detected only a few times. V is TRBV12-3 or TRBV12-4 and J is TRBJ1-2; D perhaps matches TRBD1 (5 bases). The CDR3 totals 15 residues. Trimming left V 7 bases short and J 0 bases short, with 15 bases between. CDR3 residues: CASNNPQGANYGYTF. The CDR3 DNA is TGTGCCAGCAACAATCCCCAGGGAGCTAACTATGGCTACACCTTC.

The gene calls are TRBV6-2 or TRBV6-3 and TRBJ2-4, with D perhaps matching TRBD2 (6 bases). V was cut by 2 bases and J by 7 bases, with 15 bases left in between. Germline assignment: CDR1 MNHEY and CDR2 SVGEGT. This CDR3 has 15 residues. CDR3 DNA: TGTGCCAGCAGTTACCTCAGGCGGGGTTGGAACATTCAGTACTTC. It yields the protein CASSYLRRGWNIQYF.

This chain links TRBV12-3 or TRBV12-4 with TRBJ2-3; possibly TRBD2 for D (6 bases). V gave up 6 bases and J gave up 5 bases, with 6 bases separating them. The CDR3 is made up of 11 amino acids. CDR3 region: CASREGDTQYF. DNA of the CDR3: TGTGCCAGCAGGGAGGGAGATACGCAGTATTTT.

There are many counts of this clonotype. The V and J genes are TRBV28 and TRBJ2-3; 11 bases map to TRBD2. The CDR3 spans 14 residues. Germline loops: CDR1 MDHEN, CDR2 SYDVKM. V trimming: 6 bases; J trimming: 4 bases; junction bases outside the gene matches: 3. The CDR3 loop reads CASSLAGGPDTQYF. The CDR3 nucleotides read TGTGCCAGCAGCTTAGCGGGGGGGCCAGATACGCAGTATTTT.

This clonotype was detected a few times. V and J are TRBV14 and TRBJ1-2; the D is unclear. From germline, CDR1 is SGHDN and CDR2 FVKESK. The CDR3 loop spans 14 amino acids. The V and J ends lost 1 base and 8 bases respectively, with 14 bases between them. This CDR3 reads CASSQVTRASGYTF. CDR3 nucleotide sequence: TGTGCCAGCAGCCAAGTTACACGGGCCAGCGGCTACACCTTC.

CDR3 DNA: TGTGCCAGCAGACCCCGGACAGGGTTTGGGGGAAAAAGTGAAAAACTGTTTTTT. It translates to CASRPRTGFGGKSEKLFF. This chain uses TRBV27 with TRBJ1-4, with 8 bases identical to TRBD1. Germline CDR1 is MNHEY and CDR2 is SMNVEV (reference sequence). CDR3 size: 18 residues. The J segment lost 7 bases and the V segment lost 6 bases, leaving 19 bases of the junction unmatched.

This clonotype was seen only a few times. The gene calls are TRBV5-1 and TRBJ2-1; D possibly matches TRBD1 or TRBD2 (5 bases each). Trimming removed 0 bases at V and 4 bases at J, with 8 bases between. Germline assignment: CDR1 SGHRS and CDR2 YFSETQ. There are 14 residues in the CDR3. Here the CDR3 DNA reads TGCGCCAGCAGCTTGGGGGACGAGTACAATGAGCAGTTCTTC. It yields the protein CASSLGDEYNEQFF.

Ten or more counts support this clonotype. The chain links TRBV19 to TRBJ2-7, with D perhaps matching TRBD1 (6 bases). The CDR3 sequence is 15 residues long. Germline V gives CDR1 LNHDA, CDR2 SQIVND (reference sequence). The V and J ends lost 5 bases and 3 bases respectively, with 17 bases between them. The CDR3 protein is CASSSRGHGFYEQYF. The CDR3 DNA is TGTGCCAGTAGTTCCCGGGGACACGGCTTCTACGAGCAGTACTTC.

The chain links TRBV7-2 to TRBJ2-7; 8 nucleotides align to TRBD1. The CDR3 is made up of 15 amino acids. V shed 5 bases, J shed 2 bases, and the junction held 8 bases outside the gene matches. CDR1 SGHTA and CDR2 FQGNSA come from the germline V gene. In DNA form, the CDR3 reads TGTGCCAGCAGCCCGCAGGGGGCGCCGGCCTACGAGCAGTACTTC. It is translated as CASSPQGAPAYEQYF. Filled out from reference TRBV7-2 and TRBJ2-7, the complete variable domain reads GAGVSQSPSNKVTEKGKDVELRCDPISGHTALYWYRQSLGQGLEFLIYFQGNSAPDKSGLPSDRFSAERTGGSVSTLTIQRTQQEDSAVYLCASSPQGAPAYEQYFGPGTRLTVT.

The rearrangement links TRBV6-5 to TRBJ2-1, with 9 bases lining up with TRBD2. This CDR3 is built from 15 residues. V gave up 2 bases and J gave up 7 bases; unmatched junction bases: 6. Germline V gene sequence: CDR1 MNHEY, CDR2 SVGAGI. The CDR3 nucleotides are TGTGCCAGCAGTTACATGAGGACTAGCGAGAATGAGCAGTTCTTC. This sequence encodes CASSYMRTSENEQFF.

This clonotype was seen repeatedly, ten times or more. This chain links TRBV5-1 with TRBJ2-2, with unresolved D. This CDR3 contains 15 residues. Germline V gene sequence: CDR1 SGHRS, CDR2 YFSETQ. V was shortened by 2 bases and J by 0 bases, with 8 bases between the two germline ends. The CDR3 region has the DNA TGCGCCAGCAGCTTAACGGTTGCGAACACCGGGGAGCTGTTTTTT. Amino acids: CASSLTVANTGELFF.

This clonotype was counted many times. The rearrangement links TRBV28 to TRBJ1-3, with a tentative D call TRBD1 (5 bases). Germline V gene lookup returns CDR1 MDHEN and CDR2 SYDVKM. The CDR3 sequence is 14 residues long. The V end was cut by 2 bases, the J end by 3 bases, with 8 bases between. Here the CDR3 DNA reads TGTGCCAGCAGTTTAGGGGGAGGTGGAAACACCATATATTTT. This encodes CASSLGGGGNTIYF.

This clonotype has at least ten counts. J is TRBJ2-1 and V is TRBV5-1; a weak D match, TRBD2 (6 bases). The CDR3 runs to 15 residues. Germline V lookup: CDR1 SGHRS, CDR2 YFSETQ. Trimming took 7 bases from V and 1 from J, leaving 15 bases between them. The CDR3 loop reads CASATSGSSYNEQFF. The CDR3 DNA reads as TGCGCCAGCGCCACCAGCGGGTCTTCCTACAATGAGCAGTTCTTC.

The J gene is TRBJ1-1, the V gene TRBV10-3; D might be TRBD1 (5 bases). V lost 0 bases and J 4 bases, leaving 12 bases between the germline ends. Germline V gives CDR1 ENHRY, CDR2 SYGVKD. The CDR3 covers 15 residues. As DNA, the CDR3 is TGTGCCATCAGTGAGTCGAGGGGAGGACGCACTGAAGCTTTCTTT. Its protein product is CAISESRGGRTEAFF.